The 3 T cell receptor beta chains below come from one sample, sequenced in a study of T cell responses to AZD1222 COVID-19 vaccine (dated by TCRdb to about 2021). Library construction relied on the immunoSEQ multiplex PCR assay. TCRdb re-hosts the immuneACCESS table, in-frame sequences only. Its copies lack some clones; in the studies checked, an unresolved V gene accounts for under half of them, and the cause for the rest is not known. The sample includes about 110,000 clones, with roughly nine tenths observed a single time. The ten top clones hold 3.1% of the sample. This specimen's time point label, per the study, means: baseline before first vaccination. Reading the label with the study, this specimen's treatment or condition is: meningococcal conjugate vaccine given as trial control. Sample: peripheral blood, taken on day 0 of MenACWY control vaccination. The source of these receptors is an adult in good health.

The CDR3 protein is CASSLGRGRDEKLFF. The CDR3, as DNA: TGTGCCAGCAGCTTAGGCAGGGGGCGAGATGAAAAACTGTTTTTT. This sequence joins TRBV7-8 and TRBJ1-4; 8 positions agree with TRBD1. The junction had 4 bases not matched to a gene; V was cut back by 1 base and J by 6 bases. The CDR3 contains 15 residues. Germline V gives CDR1 SGHVS, CDR2 FQNEAQ.

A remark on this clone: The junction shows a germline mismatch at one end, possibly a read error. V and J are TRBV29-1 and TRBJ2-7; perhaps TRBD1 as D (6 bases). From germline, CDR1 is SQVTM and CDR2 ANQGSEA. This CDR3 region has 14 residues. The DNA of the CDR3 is TGCAGCGTTCAAGAATACAGGGAACTGGGCGAGCAGTACTTC. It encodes CSVQEYRELGEQYF.

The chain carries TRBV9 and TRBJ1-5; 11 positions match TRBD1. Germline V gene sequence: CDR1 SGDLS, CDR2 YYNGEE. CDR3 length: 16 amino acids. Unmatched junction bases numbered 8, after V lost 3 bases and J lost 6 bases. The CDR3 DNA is TGTGCCAGCAGCGACCGGGACAGGGGGTTCGGTCAGCCCCAGCATTTT. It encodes CASSDRDRGFGQPQHF.